The source of this T cell receptor beta chain is a study of blood T cell repertoires in COVID-19. Study background: Acute-phase and convalescent COVID-19 samples originated in the United States, Italy and Spain. Sources were T cells, B-cell-depleted T cells, or PBMCs; the material itself was cDNA or gDNA.

The CDR3 consists of 14 residues. Germline CDR1 and CDR2: KGHSH and LQKENI. V was trimmed by 2 bases and J by 1 base, leaving 5 bases between them. Measured with immunoSEQ multiplex PCR; TCRdb has only the in-frame clones, and not every one. The sample lists under 200,000 clones, roughly four fifths occurring once. The genes are TRBV18 and TRBJ1-4; D not resolved. The sequence was collected from a human donor in a cohort sampled during active COVID-19. The sample taken for sequencing was peripheral blood. The CDR3 bases are TGTGCCAGCTCACCAGGCAGAACTAATGAAAAACTGTTTTTT. Its translation is CASSPGRTNEKLFF.